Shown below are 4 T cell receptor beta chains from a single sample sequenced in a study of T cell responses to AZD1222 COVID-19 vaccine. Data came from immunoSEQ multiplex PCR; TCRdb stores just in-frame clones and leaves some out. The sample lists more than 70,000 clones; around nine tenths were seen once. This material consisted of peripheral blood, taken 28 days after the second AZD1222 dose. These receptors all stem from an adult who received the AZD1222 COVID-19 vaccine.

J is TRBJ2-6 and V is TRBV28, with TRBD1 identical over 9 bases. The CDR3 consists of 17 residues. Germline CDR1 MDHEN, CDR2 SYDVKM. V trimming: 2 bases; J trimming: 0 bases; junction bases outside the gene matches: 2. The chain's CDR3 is CASSLGTGNSGANVLTF. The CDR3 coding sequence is TGTGCCAGCAGTTTAGGGACAGGGAACTCTGGGGCCAACGTCCTGACTTTC.

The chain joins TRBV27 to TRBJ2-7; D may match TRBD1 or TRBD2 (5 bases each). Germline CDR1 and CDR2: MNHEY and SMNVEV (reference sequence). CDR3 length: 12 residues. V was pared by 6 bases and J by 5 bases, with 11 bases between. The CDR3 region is CASSSGANEQYF. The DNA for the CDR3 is TGTGCCAGCAGCTCCGGGGCTAACGAGCAGTACTTC.

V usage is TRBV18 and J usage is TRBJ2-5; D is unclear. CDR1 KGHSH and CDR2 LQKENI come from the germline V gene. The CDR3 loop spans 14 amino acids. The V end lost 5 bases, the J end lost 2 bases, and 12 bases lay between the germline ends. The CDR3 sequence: CASSSKGLQETQYF. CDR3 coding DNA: TGTGCCAGCTCATCAAAGGGCCTACAAGAGACCCAGTACTTC.

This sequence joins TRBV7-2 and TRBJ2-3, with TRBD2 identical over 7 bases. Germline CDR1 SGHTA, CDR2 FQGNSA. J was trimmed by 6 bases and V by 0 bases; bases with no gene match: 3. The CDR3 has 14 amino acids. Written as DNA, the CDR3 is TGTGCCAGCAGCTTAGCAAGCGGGGTGGATACGCAGTATTTT. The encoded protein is CASSLASGVDTQYF.